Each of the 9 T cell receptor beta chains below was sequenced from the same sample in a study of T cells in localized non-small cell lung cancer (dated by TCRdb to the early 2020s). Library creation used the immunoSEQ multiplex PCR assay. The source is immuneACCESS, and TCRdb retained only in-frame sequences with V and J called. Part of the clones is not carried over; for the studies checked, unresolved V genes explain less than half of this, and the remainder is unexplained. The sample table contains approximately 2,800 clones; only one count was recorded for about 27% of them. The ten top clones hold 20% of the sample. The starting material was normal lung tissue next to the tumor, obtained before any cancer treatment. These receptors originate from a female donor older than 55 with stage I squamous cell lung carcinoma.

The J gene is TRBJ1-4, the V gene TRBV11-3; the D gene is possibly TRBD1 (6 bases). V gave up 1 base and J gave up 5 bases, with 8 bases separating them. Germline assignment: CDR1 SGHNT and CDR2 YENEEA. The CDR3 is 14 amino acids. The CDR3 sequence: CASSLGQGNEKLFF. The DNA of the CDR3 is TGTGCCAGCAGCTTAGGCCAGGGGAATGAAAAACTGTTTTTT.

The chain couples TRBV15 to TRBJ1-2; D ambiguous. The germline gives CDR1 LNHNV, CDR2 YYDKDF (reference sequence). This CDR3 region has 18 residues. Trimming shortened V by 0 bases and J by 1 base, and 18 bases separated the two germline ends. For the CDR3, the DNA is TGTGCCACCAGCAGAGATGAAGGTCGAGGGAGGAATAACTATGGCTACACCTTC. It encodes CATSRDEGRGRNNYGYTF.

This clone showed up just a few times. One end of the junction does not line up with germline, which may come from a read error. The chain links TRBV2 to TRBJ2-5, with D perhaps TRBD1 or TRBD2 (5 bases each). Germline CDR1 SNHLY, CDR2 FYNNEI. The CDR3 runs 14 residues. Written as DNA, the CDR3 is TGTGCCAGCAGCGCCCGGGACCGACAAGGGACCCAGTACTTC. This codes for CASSARDRQGTQYF.

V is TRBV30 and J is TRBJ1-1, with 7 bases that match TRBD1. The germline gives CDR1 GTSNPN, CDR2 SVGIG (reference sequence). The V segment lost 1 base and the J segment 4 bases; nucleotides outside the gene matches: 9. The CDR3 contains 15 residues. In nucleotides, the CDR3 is TGTGCCTGGAGTGGACCGCAGACAGGGAGCACTGAAGCTTTCTTT. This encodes CAWSGPQTGSTEAFF.

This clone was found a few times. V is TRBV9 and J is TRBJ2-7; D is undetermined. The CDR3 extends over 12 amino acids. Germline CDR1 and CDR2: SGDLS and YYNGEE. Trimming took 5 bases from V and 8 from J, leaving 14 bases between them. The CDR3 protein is CASSEALGKQYF. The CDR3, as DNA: TGTGCCAGCAGTGAAGCGCTAGGGAAGCAGTACTTC. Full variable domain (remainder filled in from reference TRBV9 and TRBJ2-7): DSGVTQTPKHLITATGQRVTLRCSPRSGDLSVYWYQQSLDQGLQFLIQYYNGEERAKGNILERFSAQQFPDLHSELNLSSLELGDSALYFCASSEALGKQYFGPGTRLTVT.

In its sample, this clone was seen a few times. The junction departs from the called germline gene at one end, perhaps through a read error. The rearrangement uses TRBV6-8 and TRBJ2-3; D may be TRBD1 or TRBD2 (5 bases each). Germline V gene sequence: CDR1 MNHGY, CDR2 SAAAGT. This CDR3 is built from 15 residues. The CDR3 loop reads CAISGGQGSKDTQYF. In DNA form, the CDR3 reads TGTGCCATCAGTGGCGGGCAGGGAAGTAAGGATACGCAGTATTTT.

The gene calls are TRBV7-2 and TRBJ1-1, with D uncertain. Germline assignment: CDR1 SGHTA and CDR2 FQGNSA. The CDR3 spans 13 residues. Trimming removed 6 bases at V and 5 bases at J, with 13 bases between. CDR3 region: CASSRASGTEAFF. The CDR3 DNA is TGTGCCAGCAGTAGGGCCTCCGGGACTGAAGCTTTCTTT.

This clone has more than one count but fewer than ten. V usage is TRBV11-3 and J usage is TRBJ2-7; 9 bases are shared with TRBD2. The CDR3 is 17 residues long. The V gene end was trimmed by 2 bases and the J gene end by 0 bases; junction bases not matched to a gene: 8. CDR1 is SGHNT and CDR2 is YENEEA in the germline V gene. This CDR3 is CASSLIAGATGSYEQYF. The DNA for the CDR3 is TGTGCCAGCAGCTTAATAGCGGGAGCAACCGGCTCCTACGAGCAGTACTTC.

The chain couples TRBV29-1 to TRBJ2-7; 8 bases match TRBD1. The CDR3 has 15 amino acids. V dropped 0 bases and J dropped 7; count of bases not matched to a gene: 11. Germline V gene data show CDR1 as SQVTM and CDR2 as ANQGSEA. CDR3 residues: CSVEEGSTGAGEQYF. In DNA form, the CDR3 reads TGCAGCGTTGAAGAAGGTTCGACAGGGGCCGGGGAGCAGTACTTC.